The T cell receptor (beta chain) described here comes from a study of blood T cell repertoires in COVID-19. About the research overall: The United States, Italy and Spain provided the acute and convalescent COVID-19 samples. PBMCs, B-cell-depleted T cells, or T cells provided the cDNA or gDNA that made up the material.

Trimming shortened V by 8 bases and J by 4 bases, and 18 bases separated the two germline ends. This CDR3 spans 15 amino acids. The germline gives CDR1 MDHEN, CDR2 SYDVKM. How the authors handled the data: Amplified reference gene primers provided the basis for estimating nucleated cell counts. Produced via immunoSEQ multiplex PCR; TCRdb's table is partial and in-frame only. The DNA gave D and trimming, while V, J and clone size come from that table. This sample has roughly 90,000 clones, with around 80% found just once. This sequence was found in a woman aged 80 or older with active or convalescent COVID-19. Sequencing used peripheral blood. The genes are TRBV28 and TRBJ1-5; D possibly corresponds to TRBD1 (6 bases). DNA of the CDR3: TGTGCCAGCGGGACCCGGACAGAGGGGAATCAGCCCCAGCATTTT. This sequence encodes CASGTRTEGNQPQHF.